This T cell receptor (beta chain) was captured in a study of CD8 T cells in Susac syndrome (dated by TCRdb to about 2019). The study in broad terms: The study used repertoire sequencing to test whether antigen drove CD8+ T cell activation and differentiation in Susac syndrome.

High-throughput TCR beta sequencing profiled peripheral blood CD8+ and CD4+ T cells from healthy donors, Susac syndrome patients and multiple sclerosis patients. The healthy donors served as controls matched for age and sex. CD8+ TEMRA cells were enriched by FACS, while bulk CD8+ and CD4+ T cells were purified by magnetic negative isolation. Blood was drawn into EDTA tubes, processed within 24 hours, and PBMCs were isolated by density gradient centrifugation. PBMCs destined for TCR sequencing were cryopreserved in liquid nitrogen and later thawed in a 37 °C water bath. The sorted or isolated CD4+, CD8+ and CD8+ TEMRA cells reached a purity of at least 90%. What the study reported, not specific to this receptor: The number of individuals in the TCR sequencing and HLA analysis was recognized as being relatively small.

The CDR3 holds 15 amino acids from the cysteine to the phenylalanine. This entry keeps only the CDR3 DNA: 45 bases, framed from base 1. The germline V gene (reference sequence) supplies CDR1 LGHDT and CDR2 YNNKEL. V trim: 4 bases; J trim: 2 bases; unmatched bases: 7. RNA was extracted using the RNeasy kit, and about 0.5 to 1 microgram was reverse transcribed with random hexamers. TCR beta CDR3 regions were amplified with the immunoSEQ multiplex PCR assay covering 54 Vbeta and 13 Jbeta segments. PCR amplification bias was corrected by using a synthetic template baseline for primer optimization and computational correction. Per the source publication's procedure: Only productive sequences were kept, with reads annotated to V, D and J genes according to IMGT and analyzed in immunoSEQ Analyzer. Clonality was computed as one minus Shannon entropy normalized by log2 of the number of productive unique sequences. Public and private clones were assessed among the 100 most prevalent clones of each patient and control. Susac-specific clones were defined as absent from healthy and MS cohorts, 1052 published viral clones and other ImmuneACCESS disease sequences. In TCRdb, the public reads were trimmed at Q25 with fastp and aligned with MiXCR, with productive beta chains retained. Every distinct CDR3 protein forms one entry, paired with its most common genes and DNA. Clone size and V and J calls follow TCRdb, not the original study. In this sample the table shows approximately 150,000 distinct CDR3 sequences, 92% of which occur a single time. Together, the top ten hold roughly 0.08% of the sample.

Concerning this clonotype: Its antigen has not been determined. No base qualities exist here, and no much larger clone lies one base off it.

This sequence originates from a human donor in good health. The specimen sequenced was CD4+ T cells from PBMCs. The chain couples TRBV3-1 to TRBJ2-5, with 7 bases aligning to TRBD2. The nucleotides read TGTGCCAGCAGCCCGGGACTGGGAGGGCAAGAGACCCAGTACTTC. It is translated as CASSPGLGGQETQYF.